One sample yielded the 27 T cell receptor beta chains listed below, sequenced in a study of early T cells in non-severe SARS-CoV-2 infection. TCRdb reprocessed the 5' RACE reads via MiXCR and lists one record per CDR3 protein. The repertoire holds roughly 70,000 distinct CDR3 sequences, with roughly 21% as singletons. The sequencing used whole blood, collected at baseline. These receptors originate from an adult who was a healthcare worker with PCR-confirmed SARS-CoV-2 infection or an uninfected control (not recorded which).

The chain recombines TRBV24-1 with TRBJ2-3, with 7 bases lining up with TRBD1. Germline V CDR1 and CDR2: KGHDR, SFDVKD. The CDR3 consists of 13 residues. V dropped 6 bases and J dropped 6; count of bases not matched to a gene: 5. This CDR3 reads CATSPQGEDTQYF. The CDR3 coding sequence is TGTGCCACCAGTCCTCAGGGGGAGGATACGCAGTATTTT.

V usage is TRBV2 and J usage is TRBJ2-3; D might be TRBD1 or TRBD2, each matching 5 bases. This CDR3 spans 15 amino acids. V was clipped by 0 bases and J by 6 bases, with 13 bases between them. Germline-derived CDR1 and CDR2 are SNHLY and FYNNEI. CDR3 sequence: CASSEALGAGDTQYF. The CDR3, as DNA: TGTGCCAGCAGTGAAGCGCTAGGGGCGGGCGATACGCAGTATTTT.

The genes are TRBV19 and TRBJ1-2, with TRBD1 matching over 9 bases. This CDR3 region has 13 residues. From germline, CDR1 is LNHDA and CDR2 SQIVND (reference sequence). J lost 8 bases, V lost 6 bases, and 7 bases had no gene match. CDR3 sequence reads: CASSVQGARGYTF. CDR3 DNA: TGTGCCAGTAGCGTACAGGGGGCGAGGGGCTACACCTTC.

The chain carries TRBV7-9 and TRBJ1-1; a possible D gene is TRBD1 (5 bases). In germline, CDR1 is SEHNR, CDR2 FQNEAQ (reference sequence). CDR3 length: 14 residues. Trimming took off 4 bases at V and 1 base at J, with 10 bases between the two ends. Written as DNA, the CDR3 is TGTGCCAGCAGCTCCAGACAGACGAACACTGAAGCTTTCTTT. Amino acids: CASSSRQTNTEAFF.

This clonotype has at least ten counts. This sequence joins TRBV3-1 and TRBJ2-7; 7 nucleotides line up with TRBD1. Germline V gives CDR1 LGHDT, CDR2 YNNKEL (reference sequence). This CDR3 has 13 residues. V was clipped by 0 bases and J by 12 bases; unmatched bases: 8. This CDR3 is CASSQDQETGPYF. CDR3 coding DNA: TGTGCCAGCAGCCAAGATCAAGAGACAGGGCCGTACTTC.

CDR3 loop: CASSPFGLAGDLGQYF. The CDR3 DNA reads TGTGCCAGCAGCCCTTTCGGACTAGCGGGGGACCTGGGGCAGTACTTC. This rearrangement joins TRBV13 to TRBJ2-7; 13 bases fit TRBD2. V dropped 5 bases and J dropped 9; count of bases not matched to a gene: 13. CDR1 is PRHDT and CDR2 is FYEKMQ in the germline V gene (reference sequence). This CDR3 comprises 16 residues.

There are a few counts of this clonotype. V and J are TRBV20-1 and TRBJ2-1; 12 nucleotides agree with TRBD2. With 5 bases clipped from V and 8 bases from J, the junction kept 13 bases outside the gene matches. Germline values: CDR1 DFQATT, CDR2 SNEGSKA (reference sequence). CDR3 length equals 16 residues. The DNA of the CDR3 is TGCAGTGCTTCCGCCGGCGGACTAGCGGGGATCTATGAGCAGTTCTTC. This sequence encodes CSASAGGLAGIYEQFF.

The sample holds a few counts of this clonotype. J is TRBJ2-1 and V is TRBV24-1; unclear D gene. This CDR3 spans 16 amino acids. Trimming took 2 bases from V and 0 from J, leaving 10 bases between them. Germline V lookup: CDR1 KGHDR, CDR2 SFDVKD. The CDR3 sequence: CATSDSGPSSYNEQFF. CDR3 bases: TGTGCCACCAGTGATTCGGGCCCGAGCTCCTACAATGAGCAGTTCTTC.

The genes are TRBV5-1 and TRBJ1-2, with D hard to call. Germline V gives CDR1 SGHRS, CDR2 YFSETQ. This CDR3 spans 16 amino acids. Deletions cut 0 bases from V and 0 bases from J, with 12 bases between. CDR3 sequence reads: CASSLGSTRANYGYTF. The CDR3 nucleotides read TGCGCCAGCAGCTTGGGATCCACTCGAGCTAACTATGGCTACACCTTC.

This clonotype was seen only a few times. The rearrangement links TRBV2 to TRBJ1-2; D is undetermined. This CDR3 is built from 12 residues. Trimming left V 1 base short and J 2 bases short, with 2 bases between. CDR1 and CDR2 (germline): SNHLY, FYNNEI. CDR3 protein: CASSEVNYGYTF. The CDR3 bases are TGTGCCAGCAGTGAAGTAAACTATGGCTACACCTTC.

This clonotype has a count of ten or more. The CDR3 protein is CASSQVIQGQNTGELFF. Here the CDR3 DNA reads TGTGCCAGCAGCCAAGTGATCCAGGGGCAGAACACCGGGGAGCTGTTTTTT. V and J are TRBV4-2 and TRBJ2-2; tentatively, D is TRBD1 (6 bases). The germline gives CDR1 LGHNA, CDR2 YNFKEQ. This CDR3 comprises 17 residues. Trimming removed 1 base from V and 1 base from J, with 13 bases in between.

This chain connects TRBV18 to TRBJ2-6; 8 nucleotides line up with TRBD1. Germline assignment: CDR1 KGHSH and CDR2 LQKENI. The CDR3 length is 19 residues. V dropped 3 bases and J dropped 0; count of bases not matched to a gene: 10. The CDR3 DNA reads TGTGCCAGCTCACCCCTGGGACAGGCCGGTCCCTCTGGGGCCAACGTCCTGACTTTC. This gives the protein CASSPLGQAGPSGANVLTF.

The chain links TRBV1 to TRBJ2-7. TRBV1 is a recognized pseudogene. The CDR3 is 14 residues long. CDR3 in amino acids: CTSSQDQRSYEQYF. The CDR3, as DNA: TGCACCAGCAGCCAAGATCAGAGATCCTACGAGCAGTACTTC.

This clonotype came up a few times. V and J are TRBV20-1 and TRBJ2-5, with 10 bases lining up with TRBD2. This CDR3 contains 16 residues. V was pared by 3 bases and J by 4 bases, with 11 bases of the junction left unmatched. Looked up from germline, CDR1 is DFQATT and CDR2 is SNEGSKA (reference sequence). This CDR3 is CSARMGAGGPGETQYF. The CDR3, as DNA: TGCAGTGCTAGGATGGGAGCGGGGGGGCCCGGAGAGACCCAGTACTTC.

This clonotype was seen a few times. The chain carries TRBV5-1 and TRBJ1-6, with D perhaps TRBD1 (5 bases). Trimming cost V 6 bases and J 0 bases, with 10 bases left between them. The germline CDR1 and CDR2 sequences are SGHRS and YFSETQ. The CDR3 totals 15 residues. This CDR3 reads CASKVGVSYNSPLHF. The CDR3 region has the DNA TGCGCCAGCAAAGTAGGGGTCTCCTATAATTCACCCCTCCACTTT.

This clonotype was seen a few times. CDR3 region: CASRDLSGGNTGELFF. For the CDR3, the DNA is TGTGCCAGCAGAGACCTTAGCGGGGGTAACACCGGGGAGCTGTTTTTT. This chain links TRBV2 with TRBJ2-2; 9 bases align to TRBD2. The CDR3 contains 16 residues. The V gene's germline CDR1 is SNHLY and CDR2 FYNNEI. J was trimmed by 2 bases and V by 6 bases; bases with no gene match: 7.

The genes are TRBV11-2 and TRBJ2-1; D possibly corresponds to TRBD2 (6 bases). Per germline, CDR1 SGHAT and CDR2 FQNNGV. The V gene lost 3 bases and the J gene lost 6 bases, with 12 bases spanning the gap. This CDR3 is 14 amino acids long. The CDR3, as DNA: TGTGCCAGCAGCTTTTGGTCTAGCGCCAATGAGCAGTTCTTC. Its protein is CASSFWSSANEQFF. The full variable domain, with the rest looked up from reference TRBV11-2 and TRBJ2-1, is EAGVAQSPRYKIIEKRQSVAFWCNPISGHATLYWYQQILGQGPKLLIQFQNNGVVDDSQLPKDRFSAERLKGVDSTLKIQPAKLEDSAVYLCASSFWSSANEQFFGPGTRLTVL.

The genes are TRBV25-1 and TRBJ2-6; no clear D gene. The germline CDR1 and CDR2 sequences are MGHDK and SYGVNS. V lost 3 bases, J lost 0 bases, and 12 bases lay in between. The CDR3 is 17 residues long. CDR3: CASSDPGGVSGANVLTF. In DNA form, the CDR3 reads TGTGCCAGCAGTGACCCGGGCGGAGTCTCTGGGGCCAACGTCCTGACTTTC.

This chain joins TRBV18 and TRBJ2-5; no clear D gene. The CDR3 consists of 13 residues. V was trimmed by 3 bases and J by 2 bases, leaving 7 bases between them. The germline gives CDR1 KGHSH, CDR2 LQKENI. CDR3 nucleotides: TGTGCCAGCTCACCGGTATCTCAAGAGACCCAGTACTTC. Translated: CASSPVSQETQYF.

V usage is TRBV4-1 and J usage is TRBJ1-2; 9 nucleotides match TRBD1. CDR1 and CDR2 (germline): MGHRA, YSYEKL. The CDR3 is made up of 15 amino acids. J gave up 0 bases and V 6 bases, and 5 bases lay outside the gene matches. DNA of the CDR3: TGCGCCAGCAGGCACAGGGGGCGAGCTAACTATGGCTACACCTTC. This translates into CASRHRGRANYGYTF.

The chain uses TRBV29-1 and TRBJ1-4; D is possibly TRBD1 (6 bases). Germline CDR1 and CDR2: SQVTM and ANQGSEA. CDR3 size: 12 residues. V lost 4 bases and J 4 bases, leaving 7 bases between the germline ends. The CDR3 coding sequence is TGCAGCGTTGGACAGGTTAATGAAAAACTGTTTTTT. Translating it yields CSVGQVNEKLFF.

This clonotype was counted a few times. The chain joins TRBV10-3 to TRBJ2-3; 8 nucleotides align to TRBD2. The V segment lost 0 bases and the J segment 0 bases; nucleotides outside the gene matches: 8. Germline values: CDR1 ENHRY, CDR2 SYGVKD. CDR3 size: 18 residues. CDR3 sequence reads: CAISESYSGASSTDTQYF. For the CDR3, the DNA is TGTGCCATCAGTGAGTCTTATAGCGGGGCCTCTAGCACAGATACGCAGTATTTT.

The gene calls are TRBV18 and TRBJ1-1, with D uncertain. The V gene's germline CDR1 is KGHSH and CDR2 LQKENI. The CDR3 has 14 residues. Trimming pared 3 bases from V and 0 bases from J, leaving 8 bases between. CDR3 amino acids: CASSPSALNTEAFF. DNA of the CDR3: TGTGCCAGCTCACCGTCGGCACTGAACACTGAAGCTTTCTTT.

A few counts support this clonotype. The rearrangement uses TRBV7-8 and TRBJ1-1, with D unclear. Germline V gene lookup returns CDR1 SGHVS and CDR2 FQNEAQ. The CDR3 consists of 13 residues. Trimming pared 8 bases from V and 0 bases from J, leaving 10 bases between. CDR3: CASRRVMNTEAFF. In DNA, the CDR3 is TGTGCCAGCCGTCGGGTCATGAACACTGAAGCTTTCTTT.

The chain carries TRBV19 and TRBJ2-2; D assignment may be TRBD1 or TRBD2 (6 bases each). The CDR3 sequence is 17 residues long. Germline V CDR1 and CDR2: LNHDA, SQIVND (reference sequence). Trimming pared 7 bases from V and 4 bases from J, leaving 22 bases between. CDR3 amino acids: CASTSGGGAAGTGELFF. In DNA form, the CDR3 reads TGTGCCAGTACGTCCGGAGGGGGAGCAGCGGGCACCGGGGAGCTGTTTTTT.

V is TRBV5-1 and J is TRBJ1-1; weak D call: TRBD1 (5 bases). The V gene lost 0 bases and the J gene lost 5 bases, with 14 bases spanning the gap. Germline CDR1 is SGHRS and CDR2 is YFSETQ. This CDR3 has 15 residues. The CDR3 sequence: CASSLAGRGRTEAFF. CDR3 coding DNA: TGCGCCAGCAGCTTGGCCGGGAGGGGAAGGACTGAAGCTTTCTTT.

This clonotype was found a few times. The junction and the germline gene differ at one end; a read error may be behind it. This chain joins TRBV7-3 and TRBJ1-1, with no clear D. The CDR3 loop spans 13 amino acids. Germline assignment: CDR1 SGHTA and CDR2 FQGTGA. DNA of the CDR3: TGTGTCAGCAGCTTAACCCGGGACACTGAAGCTTTCTTT. Its protein product is CVSSLTRDTEAFF.